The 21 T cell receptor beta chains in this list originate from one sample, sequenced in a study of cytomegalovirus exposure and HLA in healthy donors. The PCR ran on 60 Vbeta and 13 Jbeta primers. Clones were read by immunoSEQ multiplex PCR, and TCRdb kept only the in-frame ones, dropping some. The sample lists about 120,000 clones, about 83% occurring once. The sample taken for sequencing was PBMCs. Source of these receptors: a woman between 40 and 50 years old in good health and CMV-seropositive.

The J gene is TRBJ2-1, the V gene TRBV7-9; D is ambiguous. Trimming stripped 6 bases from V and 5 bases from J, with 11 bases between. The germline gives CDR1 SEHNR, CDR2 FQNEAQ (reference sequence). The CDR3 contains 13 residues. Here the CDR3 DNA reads TGTGCCAGCAGGCCCTTACTGAACAATGAGCAGTTCTTC. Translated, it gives CASRPLLNNEQFF.

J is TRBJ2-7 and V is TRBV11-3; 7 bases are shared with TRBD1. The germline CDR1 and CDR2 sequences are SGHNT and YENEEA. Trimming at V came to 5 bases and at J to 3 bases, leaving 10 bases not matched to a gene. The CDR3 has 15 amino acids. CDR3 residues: CASSIAGTENYEQYF. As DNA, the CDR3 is TGTGCCAGCAGCATAGCCGGGACAGAAAACTACGAGCAGTACTTC.

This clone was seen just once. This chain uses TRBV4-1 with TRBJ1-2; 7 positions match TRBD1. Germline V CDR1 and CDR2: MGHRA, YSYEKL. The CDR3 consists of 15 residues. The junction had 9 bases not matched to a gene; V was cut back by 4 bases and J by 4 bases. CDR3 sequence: CASSPTGPGGYGYTF. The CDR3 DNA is TGCGCCAGCAGCCCAACCGGACCAGGGGGCTATGGCTACACCTTC.

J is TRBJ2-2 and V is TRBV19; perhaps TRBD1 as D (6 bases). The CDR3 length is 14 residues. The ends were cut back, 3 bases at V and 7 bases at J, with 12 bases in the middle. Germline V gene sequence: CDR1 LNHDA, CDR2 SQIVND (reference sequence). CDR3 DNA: TGTGCCAGTAGTATGATCCCGGACAGCGGGGAGCTGTTTTTT. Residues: CASSMIPDSGELFF.

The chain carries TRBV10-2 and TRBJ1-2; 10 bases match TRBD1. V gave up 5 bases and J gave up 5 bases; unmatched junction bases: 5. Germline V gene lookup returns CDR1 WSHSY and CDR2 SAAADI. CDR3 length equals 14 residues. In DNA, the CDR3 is TGCGCCAGCAGTCAGGGACAGGGGCTATATGGCTACACCTTC. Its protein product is CASSQGQGLYGYTF.

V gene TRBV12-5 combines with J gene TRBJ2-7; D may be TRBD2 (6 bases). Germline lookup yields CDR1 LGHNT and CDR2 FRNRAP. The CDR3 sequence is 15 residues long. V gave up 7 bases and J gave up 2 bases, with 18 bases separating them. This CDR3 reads CASVPLRLDTYEQYF. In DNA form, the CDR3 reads TGTGCTAGTGTCCCTCTCCGACTAGATACCTACGAGCAGTACTTC.

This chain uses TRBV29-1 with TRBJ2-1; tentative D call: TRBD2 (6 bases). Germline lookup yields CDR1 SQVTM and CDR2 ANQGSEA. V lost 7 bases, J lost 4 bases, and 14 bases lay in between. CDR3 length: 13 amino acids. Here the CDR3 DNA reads TGCAGCGCTGGGACCGGAGGGTACAATGAGCAGTTCTTC. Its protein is CSAGTGGYNEQFF.

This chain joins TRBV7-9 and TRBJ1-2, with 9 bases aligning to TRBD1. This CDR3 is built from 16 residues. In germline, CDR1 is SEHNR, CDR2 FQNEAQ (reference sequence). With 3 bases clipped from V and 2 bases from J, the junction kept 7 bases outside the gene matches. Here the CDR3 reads CASSFHGQGTNYGYTF. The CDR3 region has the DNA TGTGCCAGCAGCTTTCACGGACAGGGGACGAACTATGGCTACACCTTC.

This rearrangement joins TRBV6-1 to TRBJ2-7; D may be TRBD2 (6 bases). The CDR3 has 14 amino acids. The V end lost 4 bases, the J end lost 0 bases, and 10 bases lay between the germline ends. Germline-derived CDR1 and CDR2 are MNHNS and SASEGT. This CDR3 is CASSGGTASYEQYF. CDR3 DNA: TGTGCCAGCAGTGGCGGGACTGCCTCCTACGAGCAGTACTTC.

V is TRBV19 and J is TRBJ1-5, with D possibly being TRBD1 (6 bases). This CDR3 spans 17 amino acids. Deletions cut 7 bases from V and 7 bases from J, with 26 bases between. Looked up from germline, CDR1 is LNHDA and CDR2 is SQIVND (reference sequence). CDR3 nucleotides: TGTGCCAGTACCACGGTAGGCGGGGGGCACATTAAGCAGCCCCAGCATTTT. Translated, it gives CASTTVGGGHIKQPQHF.

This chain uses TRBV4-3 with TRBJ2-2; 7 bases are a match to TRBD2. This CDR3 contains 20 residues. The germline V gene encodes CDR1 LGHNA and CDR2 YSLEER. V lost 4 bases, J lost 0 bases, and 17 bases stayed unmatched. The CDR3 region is CASSRWRLAETTANTGELFF. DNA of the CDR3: TGCGCCAGCAGCCGTTGGAGGCTAGCGGAGACGACAGCGAACACCGGGGAGCTGTTTTTT.

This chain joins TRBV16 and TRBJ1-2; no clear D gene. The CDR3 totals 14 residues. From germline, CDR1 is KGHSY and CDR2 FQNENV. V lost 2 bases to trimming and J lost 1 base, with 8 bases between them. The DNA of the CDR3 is TGTGCCAGCAGCCAAGGGCGGGATAACTATGGCTACACCTTC. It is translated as CASSQGRDNYGYTF.

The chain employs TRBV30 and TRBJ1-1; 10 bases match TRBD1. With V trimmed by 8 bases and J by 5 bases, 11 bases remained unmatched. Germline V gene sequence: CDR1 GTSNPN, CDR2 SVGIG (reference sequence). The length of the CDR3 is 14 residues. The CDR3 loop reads CALGDRGLGTEAFF. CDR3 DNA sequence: TGTGCCCTCGGGGACAGGGGTCTTGGAACTGAAGCTTTCTTT.

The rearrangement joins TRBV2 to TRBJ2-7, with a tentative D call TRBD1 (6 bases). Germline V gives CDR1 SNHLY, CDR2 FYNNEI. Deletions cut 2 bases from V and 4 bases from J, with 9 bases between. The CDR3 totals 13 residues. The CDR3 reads CASSEIRGYEQYF. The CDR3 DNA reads TGTGCCAGCAGTGAAATAAGGGGGTACGAGCAGTACTTC. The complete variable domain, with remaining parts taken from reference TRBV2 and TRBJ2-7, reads EPEVTQTPSHQVTQMGQEVILRCVPISNHLYFYWYRQILGQKVEFLVSFYNNEISEKSEIFDDQFSVERPDGSNFTLKIRSTKLEDSAMYFCASSEIRGYEQYFGPGTRLTVT.

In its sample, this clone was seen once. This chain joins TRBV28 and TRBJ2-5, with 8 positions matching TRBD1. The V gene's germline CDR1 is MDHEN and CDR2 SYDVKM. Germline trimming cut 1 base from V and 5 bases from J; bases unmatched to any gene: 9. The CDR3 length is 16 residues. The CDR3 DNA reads TGTGCCAGCAGTTTATATGGACAGGGACGCAGGGAGACCCAGTACTTC. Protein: CASSLYGQGRRETQYF.

Written as DNA, the CDR3 is TGTGCCAGCAGTCCACTAGTGGGAAGCACAGATACGCAGTATTTT. Protein: CASSPLVGSTDTQYF. The V call is TRBV6-5, the J call TRBJ2-3; possibly TRBD2 for D (5 bases). The CDR3 is 15 amino acids. Germline V lookup: CDR1 MNHEY, CDR2 SVGAGI. Deletions cut 5 bases from V and 0 bases from J, with 12 bases between.

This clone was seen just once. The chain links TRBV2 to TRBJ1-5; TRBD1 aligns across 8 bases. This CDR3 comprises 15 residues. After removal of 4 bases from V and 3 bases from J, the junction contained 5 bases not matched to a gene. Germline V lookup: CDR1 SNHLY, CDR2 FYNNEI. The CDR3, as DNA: TGTGCCAGCAGTGTACAGGGGGTATACAATCAGCCCCAGCATTTT. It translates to CASSVQGVYNQPQHF.

The CDR3 DNA sequence: TGTGCCAGCAGTTTAATTGCCTTAGGGACAGACTACGAGCAGTACTTC. This sequence encodes CASSLIALGTDYEQYF. This chain joins TRBV28 and TRBJ2-7, with TRBD1 matching over 7 bases. V lost 2 bases and J lost 3; bases outside the gene matches: 10. The germline CDR1 and CDR2 sequences are MDHEN and SYDVKM. The CDR3 extends over 16 amino acids.

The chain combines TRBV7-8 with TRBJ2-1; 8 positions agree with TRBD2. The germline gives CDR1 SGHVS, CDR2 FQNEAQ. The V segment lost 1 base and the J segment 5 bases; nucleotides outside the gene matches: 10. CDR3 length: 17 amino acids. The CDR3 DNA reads TGTGCCAGCAGCTTAGATCGGGGTAGCGGGACCGACAATGAGCAGTTCTTC. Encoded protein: CASSLDRGSGTDNEQFF.

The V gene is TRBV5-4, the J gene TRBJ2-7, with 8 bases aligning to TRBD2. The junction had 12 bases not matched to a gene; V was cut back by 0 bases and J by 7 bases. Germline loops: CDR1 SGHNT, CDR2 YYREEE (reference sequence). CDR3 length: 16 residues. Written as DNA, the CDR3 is TGTGCCAGCAGCTTGGGCACTAGCGGTCCTTTTTTGGAGCAGTACTTC. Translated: CASSLGTSGPFLEQYF.

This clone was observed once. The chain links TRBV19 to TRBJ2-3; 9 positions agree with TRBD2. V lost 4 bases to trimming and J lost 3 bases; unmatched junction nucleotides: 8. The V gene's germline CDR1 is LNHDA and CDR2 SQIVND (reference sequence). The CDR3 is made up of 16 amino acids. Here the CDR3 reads CASSTKGGGGTDTQYF. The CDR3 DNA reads TGTGCCAGTAGTACCAAGGGCGGGGGGGGTACAGATACGCAGTATTTT.